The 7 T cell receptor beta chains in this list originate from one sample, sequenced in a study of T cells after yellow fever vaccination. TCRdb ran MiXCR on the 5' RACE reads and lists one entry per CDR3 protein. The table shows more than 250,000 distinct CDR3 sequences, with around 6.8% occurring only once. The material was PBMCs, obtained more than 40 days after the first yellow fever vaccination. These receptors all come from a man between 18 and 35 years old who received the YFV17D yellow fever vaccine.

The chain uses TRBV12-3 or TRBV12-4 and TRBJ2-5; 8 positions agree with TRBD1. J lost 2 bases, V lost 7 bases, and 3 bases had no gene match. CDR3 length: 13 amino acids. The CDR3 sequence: CASKNRGQETQYF. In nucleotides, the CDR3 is TGTGCCAGCAAGAACAGGGGGCAAGAGACCCAGTACTTC.

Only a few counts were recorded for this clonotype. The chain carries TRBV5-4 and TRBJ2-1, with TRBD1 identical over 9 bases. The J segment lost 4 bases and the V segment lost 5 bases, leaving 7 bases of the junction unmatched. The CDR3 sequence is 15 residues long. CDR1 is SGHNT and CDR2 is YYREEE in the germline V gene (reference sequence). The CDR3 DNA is TGTGCCAGCAGTCGTCCGGGACAGGGATACAATGAGCAGTTCTTC. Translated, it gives CASSRPGQGYNEQFF.

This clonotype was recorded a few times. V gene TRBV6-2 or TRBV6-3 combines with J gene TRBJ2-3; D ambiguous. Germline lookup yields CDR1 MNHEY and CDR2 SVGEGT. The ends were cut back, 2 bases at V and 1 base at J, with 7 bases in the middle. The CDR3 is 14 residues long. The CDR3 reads CASSYVERTDTQYF. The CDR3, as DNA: TGTGCCAGCAGTTACGTCGAGCGCACAGATACGCAGTATTTT.

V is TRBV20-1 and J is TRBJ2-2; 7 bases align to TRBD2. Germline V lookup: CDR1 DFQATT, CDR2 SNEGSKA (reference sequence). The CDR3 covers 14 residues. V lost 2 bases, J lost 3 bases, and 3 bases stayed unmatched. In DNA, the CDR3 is TGCAGTGCTAGACCCGGGGGGTACACCGGGGAGCTGTTTTTT. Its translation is CSARPGGYTGELFF.

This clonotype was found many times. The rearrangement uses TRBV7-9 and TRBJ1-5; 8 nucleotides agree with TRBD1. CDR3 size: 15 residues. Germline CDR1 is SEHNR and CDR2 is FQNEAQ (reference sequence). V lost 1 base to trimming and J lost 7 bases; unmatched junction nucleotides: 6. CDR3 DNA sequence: TGTGCCAGCAGCTTAGGCAGGGGGCATGGGCAGCCCCAGCATTTT. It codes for CASSLGRGHGQPQHF.

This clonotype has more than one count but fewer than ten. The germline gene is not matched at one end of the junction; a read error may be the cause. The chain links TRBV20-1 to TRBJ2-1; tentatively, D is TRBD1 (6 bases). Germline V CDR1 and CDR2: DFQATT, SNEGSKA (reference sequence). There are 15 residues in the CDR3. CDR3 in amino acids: CSAREGRQAYNEQFF. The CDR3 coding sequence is TGCAGTGCTCGAGAGGGGAGACAGGCCTACAATGAGCAGTTCTTC.

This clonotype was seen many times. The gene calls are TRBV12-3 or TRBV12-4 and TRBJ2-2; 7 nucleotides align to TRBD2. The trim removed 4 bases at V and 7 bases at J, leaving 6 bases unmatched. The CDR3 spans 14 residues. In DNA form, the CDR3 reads TGTGCCAGCAGTTGGACTAGTTCCAACGGGGAGCTGTTTTTT. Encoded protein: CASSWTSSNGELFF.